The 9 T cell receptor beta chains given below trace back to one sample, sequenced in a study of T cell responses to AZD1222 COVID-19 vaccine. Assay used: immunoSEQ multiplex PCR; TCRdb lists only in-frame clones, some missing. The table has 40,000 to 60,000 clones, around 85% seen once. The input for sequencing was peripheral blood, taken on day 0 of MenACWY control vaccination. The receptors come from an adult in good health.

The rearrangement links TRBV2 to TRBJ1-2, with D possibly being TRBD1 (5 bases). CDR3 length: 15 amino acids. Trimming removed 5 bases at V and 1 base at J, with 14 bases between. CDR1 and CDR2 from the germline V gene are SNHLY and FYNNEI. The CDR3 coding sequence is TGTGCCAGCAGTCAAGACAGACTAAATAACTATGGCTACACCTTC. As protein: CASSQDRLNNYGYTF.

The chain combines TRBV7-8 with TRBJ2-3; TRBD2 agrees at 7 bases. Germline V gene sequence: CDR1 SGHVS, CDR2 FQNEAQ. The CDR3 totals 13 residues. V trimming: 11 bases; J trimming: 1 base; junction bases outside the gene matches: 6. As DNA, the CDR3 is TGTGCCGTAGGGAGCGGGGGCACAGATACGCAGTATTTT. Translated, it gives CAVGSGGTDTQYF.

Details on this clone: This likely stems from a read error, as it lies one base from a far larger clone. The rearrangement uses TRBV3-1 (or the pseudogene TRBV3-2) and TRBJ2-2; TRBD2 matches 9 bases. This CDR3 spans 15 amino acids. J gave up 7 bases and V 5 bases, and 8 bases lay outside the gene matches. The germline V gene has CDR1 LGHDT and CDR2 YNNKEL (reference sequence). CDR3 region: CASSARAGGGGELFF. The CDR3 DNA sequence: TGTGCCAGCAGCGCCCGGGCGGGGGGGGGCGGGGAGCTGTTTTTT.

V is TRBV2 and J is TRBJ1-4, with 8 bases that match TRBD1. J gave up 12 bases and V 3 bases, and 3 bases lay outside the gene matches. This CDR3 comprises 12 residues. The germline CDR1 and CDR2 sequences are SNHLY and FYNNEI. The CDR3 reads CASSDPGQELFF. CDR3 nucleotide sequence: TGTGCCAGCAGTGATCCGGGACAGGAACTGTTTTTT.

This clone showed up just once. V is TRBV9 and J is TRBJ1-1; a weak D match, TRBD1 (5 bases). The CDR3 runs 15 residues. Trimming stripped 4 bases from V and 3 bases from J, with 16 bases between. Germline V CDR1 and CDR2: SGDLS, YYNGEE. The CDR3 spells CASSPRQWGDTEAFF. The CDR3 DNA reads TGTGCCAGCAGCCCCCGACAGTGGGGGGACACTGAAGCTTTCTTT.

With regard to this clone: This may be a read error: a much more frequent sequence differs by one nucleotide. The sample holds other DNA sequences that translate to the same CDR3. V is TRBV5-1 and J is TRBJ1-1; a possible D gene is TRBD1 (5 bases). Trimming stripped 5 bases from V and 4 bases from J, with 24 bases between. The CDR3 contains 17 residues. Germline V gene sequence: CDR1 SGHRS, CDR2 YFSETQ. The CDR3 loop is CASSLSLSGTAGTEAFF. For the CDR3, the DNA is TGCGCCAGCAGTTTATCTCTTTCGGGGACGGCGGGCACTGAAGCTTTCTTT.

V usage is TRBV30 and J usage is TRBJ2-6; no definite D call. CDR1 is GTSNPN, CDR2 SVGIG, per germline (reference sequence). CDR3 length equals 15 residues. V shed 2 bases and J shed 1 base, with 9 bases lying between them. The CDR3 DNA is TGTGCCTGGAGTTATGGTCGGTCTGGGGCCAACGTCCTGACTTTC. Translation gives CAWSYGRSGANVLTF.

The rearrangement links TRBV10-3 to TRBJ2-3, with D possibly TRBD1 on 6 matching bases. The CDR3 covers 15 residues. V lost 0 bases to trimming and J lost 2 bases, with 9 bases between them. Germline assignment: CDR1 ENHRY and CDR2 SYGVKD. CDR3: CAISESDRPTDTQYF. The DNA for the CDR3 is TGTGCCATCAGTGAGTCGGACAGACCCACAGATACGCAGTATTTT.

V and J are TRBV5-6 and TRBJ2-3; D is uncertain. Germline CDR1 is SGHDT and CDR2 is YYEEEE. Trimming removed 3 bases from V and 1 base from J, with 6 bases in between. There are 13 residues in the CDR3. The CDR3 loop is CASSSEGTDTQYF. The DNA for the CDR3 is TGTGCCAGCAGCTCAGAGGGCACAGATACGCAGTATTTT. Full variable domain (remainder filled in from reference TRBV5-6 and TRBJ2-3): DAGVTQSPTHLIKTRGQQVTLRCSPKSGHDTVSWYQQALGQGPQFIFQYYEEEERQRGNFPDRFSGHQFPNYSSELNVNALLLGDSALYLCASSSEGTDTQYFGPGTRLTVL.